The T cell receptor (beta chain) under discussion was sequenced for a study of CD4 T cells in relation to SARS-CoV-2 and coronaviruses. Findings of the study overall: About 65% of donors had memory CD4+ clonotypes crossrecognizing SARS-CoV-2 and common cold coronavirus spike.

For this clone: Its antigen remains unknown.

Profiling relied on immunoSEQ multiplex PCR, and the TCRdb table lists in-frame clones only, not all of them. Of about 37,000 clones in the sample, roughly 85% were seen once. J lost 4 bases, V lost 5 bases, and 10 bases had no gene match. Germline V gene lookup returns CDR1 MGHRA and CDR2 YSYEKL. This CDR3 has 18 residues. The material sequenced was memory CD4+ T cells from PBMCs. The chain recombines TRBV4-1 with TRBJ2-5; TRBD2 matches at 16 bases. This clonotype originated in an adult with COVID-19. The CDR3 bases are TGCGCCAGCAGCAAACCGGGACTAGCGGGAGGGCTGGGAGAGACCCAGTACTTC. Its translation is CASSKPGLAGGLGETQYF.